These 31 T cell receptor beta chains were sequenced from one sample in a study of blood T cell repertoires in COVID-19. This table comes from immunoSEQ multiplex PCR, and its TCRdb copy is limited to in-frame clones, with some not included. The sample shows roughly 300,000 clones, 87% of them seen only once. Sequences were obtained from PBMCs or T cells enriched from blood (not recorded which). Receptors originate from a woman aged 25 to 39 who had recovered from COVID-19.

The rearrangement joins TRBV29-1 to TRBJ2-7, with D unclear. Trimming shortened V by 5 bases and J by 2 bases, and 10 bases separated the two germline ends. Germline assignment: CDR1 SQVTM and CDR2 ANQGSEA. This CDR3 contains 12 residues. The CDR3 DNA is TGCAGCGTTCGGAGCTCAGCCTACGAGCAGTACTTC. Protein: CSVRSSAYEQYF.

CDR3 residues: CATSPGNYGYTF. The CDR3 bases are TGTGCCACCTCCCCCGGGAACTATGGCTACACCTTC. V usage is TRBV24-1 and J usage is TRBJ1-2; no clear D gene. The CDR3 is 12 residues long. Trimming stripped 9 bases from V and 2 bases from J, with 9 bases between. CDR1 and CDR2 (germline): KGHDR, SFDVKD.

V gene TRBV9 combines with J gene TRBJ2-7; 7 nucleotides agree with TRBD1. Germline trimming cut 3 bases from V and 9 bases from J; bases unmatched to any gene: 6. The germline V gene has CDR1 SGDLS and CDR2 YYNGEE. CDR3 size: 12 residues. The chain's CDR3 is CASSAGPGGQYF. The CDR3 region has the DNA TGTGCCAGCAGCGCGGGACCAGGGGGGCAGTACTTC.

The J gene is TRBJ2-2, the V gene TRBV4-2, with D perhaps TRBD2 (5 bases). The CDR3 has 15 residues. Germline assignment: CDR1 LGHNA and CDR2 YNFKEQ. Trimming removed 5 bases from V and 5 bases from J, with 15 bases in between. The CDR3 here is CASSVSRGGTGELFF. For the CDR3, the DNA is TGTGCCAGCAGCGTTAGTCGGGGTGGTACCGGGGAGCTGTTTTTT.

The V gene is TRBV7-6, the J gene TRBJ2-7; possible D gene TRBD2, 6 bases. CDR3 length: 15 amino acids. V shed 5 bases and J shed 0 bases, with 14 bases lying between them. Germline values: CDR1 SGHVS, CDR2 FNYEAQ. CDR3 sequence reads: CASSGGTESSYEQYF. CDR3 bases: TGTGCCAGCAGCGGAGGGACCGAGAGCTCCTACGAGCAGTACTTC.

This chain links TRBV11-2 with TRBJ2-7; possibly TRBD1 for D (5 bases). Between the trimmed V and J ends, which lost 4 bases and 4 bases, there was a span of 14 bases. This CDR3 contains 14 residues. Germline V lookup: CDR1 SGHAT, CDR2 FQNNGV. This chain's CDR3 is CASSSPGGAYEQYF. CDR3 DNA sequence: TGTGCCAGCAGCTCCCCCGGTGGGGCATACGAGCAGTACTTC.

Only a few counts were recorded for this clone. This sequence joins TRBV7-8 and TRBJ2-7, with TRBD2 matching 9 bases. Germline loops: CDR1 SGHVS, CDR2 FQNEAQ. Trimming cost V 2 bases and J 1 base; bases outside gene matches: 6. The CDR3 runs 16 residues. The CDR3 here is CASSLWRGGRSYEQYF. CDR3 sequence (DNA): TGTGCCAGCAGCTTATGGCGGGGGGGCCGTTCCTACGAGCAGTACTTC.

The chain carries TRBV23-1 and TRBJ1-4; D not certain. TRBV23-1 is an ORF; its function is uncertain. V was cut by 11 bases and J by 10 bases, with 23 bases left in between. The CDR3 spans 14 residues. CDR3 residues: CAGGWTGRAGKLFF. DNA for the CDR3: TGCGCCGGCGGTTGGACCGGGAGGGCTGGAAAACTGTTTTTT.

This clone was observed once. The J gene is TRBJ1-2, the V gene TRBV9; 8 nucleotides match TRBD1. Per germline, CDR1 SGDLS and CDR2 YYNGEE. With V trimmed by 4 bases and J by 6 bases, 5 bases remained unmatched. The CDR3 contains 13 residues. The CDR3 DNA follows: TGTGCCAGCAGCACCGGACAGGGTGATGGCTACACCTTC. Protein sequence: CASSTGQGDGYTF.

This chain connects TRBV9 to TRBJ2-3; D might be TRBD1 (5 bases). Trimming left V 0 bases short and J 4 bases short, with 12 bases between. CDR3 length equals 15 residues. Per the germline V gene, CDR1 is SGDLS and CDR2 is YYNGEE. Written as DNA, the CDR3 is TGTGCCAGCAGCGTAGTGGGGCAGGGTCCAGATACGCAGTATTTT. It is translated as CASSVVGQGPDTQYF.

The rearrangement links TRBV6-5 to TRBJ1-5, with D hard to call. Between the trimmed V and J ends, which lost 11 bases and 4 bases, there was a span of 18 bases. This CDR3 is built from 14 residues. Germline values: CDR1 MNHEY, CDR2 SVGAGI. CDR3 region: CAVSVQAGNQPQHF. The CDR3 bases are TGTGCCGTATCCGTCCAAGCCGGGAATCAGCCCCAGCATTTT.

The chain's CDR3 is CASSAGQGARGNTIYF. The CDR3 DNA follows: TGTGCCAGCAGCGCGGGACAGGGGGCGCGAGGAAACACCATATATTTT. This rearrangement joins TRBV13 to TRBJ1-3; 12 bases are a match to TRBD1. The J segment lost 4 bases and the V segment lost 5 bases, leaving 6 bases of the junction unmatched. This CDR3 spans 16 amino acids. Germline CDR1 and CDR2: PRHDT and FYEKMQ (reference sequence).

The J gene is TRBJ1-4, the V gene TRBV2; the D is unclear. The CDR3 consists of 13 residues. V lost 5 bases, J lost 7 bases, and 11 bases lay in between. Germline V gene sequence: CDR1 SNHLY, CDR2 FYNNEI. The CDR3 DNA reads as TGTGCCAGCAGTCGAGGGTTAGGTGAAAAACTGTTTTTT. This gives the protein CASSRGLGEKLFF.

The chain is built from TRBV21-1 and TRBJ1-5; the table gives TRBD1 as D, unverified against the DNA. TRBV21-1 is designated a pseudogene. The CDR3 has 15 amino acids. Written as DNA, the CDR3 is TGTGCCAGCACCTTAAAGGGGCAGGGCAATCAGCCCCAGCATTTT. Translated: CASTLKGQGNQPQHF.

The CDR3 protein is CASSRRDTGRNNQPQHF. The CDR3 DNA reads as TGTGCCAGTAGCCGTAGGGACACCGGAAGAAATAATCAGCCCCAGCATTTT. The chain couples TRBV19 to TRBJ1-5; D may be TRBD1 (6 bases). V gave up 6 bases and J gave up 4 bases, with 22 bases separating them. The germline gives CDR1 LNHDA, CDR2 SQIVND (reference sequence). This CDR3 spans 17 amino acids.

This clone has just one count. V and J are TRBV9 and TRBJ2-2; TRBD1 matches 7 bases. Trimming at V came to 4 bases and at J to 2 bases, leaving 5 bases not matched to a gene. CDR1 is SGDLS and CDR2 is YYNGEE in the germline V gene. The CDR3 is 15 residues long. The CDR3 region is CASSPTGRNTGELFF. CDR3 DNA: TGTGCCAGCAGCCCGACAGGGCGTAACACCGGGGAGCTGTTTTTT. Full variable domain (outside the CDR3, taken from reference TRBV9 and TRBJ2-2): DSGVTQTPKHLITATGQRVTLRCSPRSGDLSVYWYQQSLDQGLQFLIQYYNGEERAKGNILERFSAQQFPDLHSELNLSSLELGDSALYFCASSPTGRNTGELFFGEGSRLTVL.

The chain is built from TRBV6-2 or TRBV6-3 and TRBJ1-1; D remains ambiguous. Trimming cost V 2 bases and J 0 bases, with 10 bases left between them. This CDR3 is built from 15 residues. The V gene's germline CDR1 is MNHEY and CDR2 SVGEGT. The CDR3 nucleotides read TGTGCCAGCAGTTACATGGGCCCTATGAACACTGAAGCTTTCTTT. Translating gives CASSYMGPMNTEAFF.

About this clone itself: Germline is not matched at one junction end, which may reflect a read error. The chain recombines TRBV7-8 with TRBJ1-6, with a weak D call TRBD1 (5 bases). The length of the CDR3 is 16 residues. Per the germline V gene, CDR1 is SGHVS and CDR2 is FQNEAQ. Here the CDR3 DNA reads TGTGCCAGCAGATTAGCCGGGGGACCGGGGTATTCACCCCTCCACTTT. It is translated as CASRLAGGPGYSPLHF.

The chain couples TRBV21-1 to TRBJ2-3; TRBD1, the D gene given by the table, was not confirmed from the DNA. TRBV21-1 is a documented pseudogene. The CDR3 runs to 15 residues. The CDR3: CASLGQNQSTDTQYF. CDR3 nucleotide sequence: TGTGCCAGCCTGGGACAGAACCAAAGCACAGATACGCAGTATTTT.

The chain is built from TRBV19 and TRBJ1-4; D might be TRBD1 (6 bases). This CDR3 spans 14 amino acids. V gave up 10 bases and J gave up 1 base, with 13 bases separating them. Germline assignment: CDR1 LNHDA and CDR2 SQIVND (reference sequence). CDR3 sequence: CATRGHITNEKLFF. The CDR3 DNA reads as TGTGCCACCAGGGGACACATAACTAATGAAAAACTGTTTTTT.

This chain uses TRBV19 with TRBJ1-2, with D possibly matching TRBD1 (5 bases). V lost 5 bases, J lost 4 bases, and 20 bases lay in between. The CDR3 runs to 16 residues. Germline-derived CDR1 and CDR2 are LNHDA and SQIVND (reference sequence). CDR3 amino acids: CASSSSSQGPLYGYTF. The CDR3 DNA is TGTGCCAGTAGTTCCAGTAGCCAGGGTCCCCTCTATGGCTACACCTTC.

The chain is built from TRBV7-9 and TRBJ2-5; the match to TRBD2 covers 7 bases. Germline CDR1 and CDR2: SEHNR and FQNEAQ (reference sequence). Trimming cost V 5 bases and J 3 bases; bases outside gene matches: 9. The CDR3 loop spans 15 amino acids. CDR3 coding DNA: TGTGCCAGCAGCCCGCTGACTAGCTCCAAAGAGACCCAGTACTTC. Protein sequence: CASSPLTSSKETQYF.

At least ten counts were recorded for this clone. The chain joins TRBV30 to TRBJ2-7, with a tentative D call TRBD2 (6 bases). The ends were cut back, 7 bases at V and 0 bases at J, with 22 bases in the middle. The germline CDR1 and CDR2 sequences are GTSNPN and SVGIG (reference sequence). The CDR3 has 16 amino acids. CDR3 in DNA: TGTGCCTTCAACCCCCGGGGGTCGGGGAGCTCCTACGAGCAGTACTTC. Its protein product is CAFNPRGSGSSYEQYF.

V gene TRBV2 combines with J gene TRBJ2-2; weak D call: TRBD2 (5 bases). CDR3 size: 15 residues. Trimming left V 6 bases short and J 1 base short, with 12 bases between. Germline V CDR1 and CDR2: SNHLY, FYNNEI. The DNA of the CDR3 is TGTGCCAGCAGGAGTTGGGGAGTGAACACCGGGGAGCTGTTTTTT. Residues: CASRSWGVNTGELFF.

CDR3 bases: TGTGCCAGCTCACCGCTGGGAGGTTGGTTTGAGGCCTATGGCTACACCTTC. This gives the protein CASSPLGGWFEAYGYTF. This chain uses TRBV18 with TRBJ1-2; D call uncertain. Germline assignment: CDR1 KGHSH and CDR2 LQKENI. This CDR3 region has 17 residues. Trimming cost V 3 bases and J 4 bases, with 21 bases left between them.

V and J are TRBV5-1 and TRBJ1-2; weak D call: TRBD1 (6 bases). The V gene lost 2 bases and the J gene lost 8 bases, with 10 bases spanning the gap. Per germline, CDR1 SGHRS and CDR2 YFSETQ. The CDR3 is made up of 12 amino acids. The CDR3 reads CASSLGGDGYTF. Here the CDR3 DNA reads TGCGCCAGCAGCTTAGGGGGAGACGGCTACACCTTC.

The chain uses TRBV6-2 or TRBV6-3 and TRBJ1-2, with D tentatively TRBD1 (6 bases). The CDR3 runs 14 residues. Germline V gene data show CDR1 as MNHEY and CDR2 as SVGEGT. V was shortened by 4 bases and J by 7 bases, with 16 bases between the two germline ends. CDR3: CASSSQGQISGYTF. The CDR3 coding sequence is TGTGCCAGCAGTTCTCAGGGACAAATATCTGGCTACACCTTC.

The table lists this clone with a few counts. This chain uses TRBV5-1 with TRBJ1-5, with D unresolved. Trimming took off 4 bases at V and 2 bases at J, with 10 bases between the two ends. CDR1 is SGHRS, CDR2 YFSETQ, per germline. The CDR3 is made up of 14 amino acids. This CDR3 reads CASSPRGGNQPQHF. The CDR3 DNA reads as TGCGCCAGCAGCCCCCGCGGGGGCAATCAGCCCCAGCATTTT. Combining the CDR3 with reference TRBV5-1 and TRBJ1-5 gives the whole variable domain KAGVTQTPRYLIKTRGQQVTLSCSPISGHRSVSWYQQTPGQGLQFLFEYFSETQRNKGNFPGRFSGRQFSNSRSEMNVSTLELGDSALYLCASSPRGGNQPQHFGDGTRLSIL.

V is TRBV21-1 and J is TRBJ2-7; the table's TRBD1 call for D was not verified on the DNA. TRBV21-1 is recorded as a pseudogene. There are 18 residues in the CDR3. The CDR3 is CASTGNVNGSGYSYEQYF. The CDR3 DNA reads as TGTGCCAGCACCGGAAATGTCAATGGGTCAGGGTACTCCTACGAGCAGTACTTC.

The chain recombines TRBV7-2 with TRBJ1-2; no clear D gene. The V end lost 6 bases, the J end lost 5 bases, and 13 bases lay between the germline ends. In germline, CDR1 is SGHTA, CDR2 FQGNSA. The CDR3 extends over 13 amino acids. The CDR3 sequence: CASSREFNYGYTF. The CDR3 DNA reads as TGTGCCAGCAGTCGGGAGTTCAATTATGGCTACACCTTC.

This clone showed up just a few times. The chain has TRBV7-2 and TRBJ1-5, with 7 positions matching TRBD1. Germline trimming cut 3 bases from V and 3 bases from J; bases unmatched to any gene: 2. The CDR3 is made up of 14 amino acids. The germline gives CDR1 SGHTA, CDR2 FQGNSA. The CDR3 here is CASSFGQDNQPQHF. The CDR3 DNA follows: TGTGCCAGCAGCTTCGGACAGGACAATCAGCCCCAGCATTTT.